Below, 27 T cell receptor beta chains from the same sample are listed, as sequenced in a study of T cells in Graves' hyperthyroidism and ophthalmopathy. What was amplified from RNA transcripts were TCR beta CDR3 regions. Primed by the HTBI set, a first-round RT-PCR was run on the TCR CDR3. MiXCR was run by TCRdb on the multiplex PCR reads, yielding one entry per CDR3 protein. Of around 660,000 distinct CDR3 sequences in the sample, 45% were seen once. Sequencing used peripheral blood or thyroid tissue (not recorded which). All receptors derive from an adult man with Graves' disease, either hyperthyroidism or ophthalmopathy (not recorded which).

This clonotype was recorded a few times. The V gene is TRBV11-3, the J gene TRBJ1-1, with D unresolved. CDR3 size: 14 residues. CDR1 is SGHNT, CDR2 YENEEA, per germline. The V end lost 5 bases, the J end lost 1 base, and 11 bases lay between the germline ends. The CDR3 region is CASSQDWGNTEAFF. Here the CDR3 DNA reads TGTGCCAGCAGCCAAGATTGGGGGAACACTGAAGCTTTCTTT.

CDR3: CASSASRLDTEAFF. The CDR3 region has the DNA TGTGCCAGCAGCGCGAGCAGACTGGACACTGAAGCTTTCTTT. V gene TRBV7-8 combines with J gene TRBJ1-1; D gene unclear. This CDR3 is 14 amino acids long. The V end lost 5 bases, the J end lost 3 bases, and 13 bases lay between the germline ends. From germline, CDR1 is SGHVS and CDR2 FQNEAQ.

This clonotype has a count of ten or more. The CDR3 nucleotides read TGTGCCAGCAGACAGGGAGCAAGAGAGACCCAGTACTTC. Protein: CASRQGARETQYF. The chain links TRBV25-1 to TRBJ2-5, with a possible D match to TRBD1 (6 bases). The germline V and J ends were trimmed by 6 bases and 4 bases, with 12 bases remaining between them. In germline, CDR1 is MGHDK, CDR2 SYGVNS. This CDR3 comprises 13 residues.

The V and J genes are TRBV7-9 and TRBJ1-1, with 8 bases lining up with TRBD1. This CDR3 contains 14 residues. Per germline, CDR1 SEHNR and CDR2 FQNEAQ (reference sequence). With V trimmed by 3 bases and J by 6 bases, 6 bases remained unmatched. CDR3 DNA sequence: TGTGCCAGCAGCTTCGGACAGGACAGGGCTGAAGCTTTCTTT. As protein: CASSFGQDRAEAFF. The variable domain in full, with the rest retrieved from reference TRBV7-9 and TRBJ1-1, is DTGVSQNPRHKITKRGQNVTFRCDPISEHNRLYWYRQTLGQGPEFLTYFQNEAQLEKSRLLSDRFSAERPKGSFSTLEIQRTEQGDSAMYLCASSFGQDRAEAFFGQGTRLTVV.

J is TRBJ1-6 and V is TRBV7-6; tentative D call: TRBD1 (5 bases). Between the trimmed V and J ends, which lost 3 bases and 10 bases, there was a span of 16 bases. The germline gives CDR1 SGHVS, CDR2 FNYEAQ. The CDR3 totals 15 residues. The CDR3 reads CASSLDEGAGSPLHF. The CDR3 DNA is TGTGCCAGCAGCTTGGACGAAGGGGCTGGATCACCCCTCCACTTT.

This clonotype was seen many times. V and J are TRBV15 and TRBJ1-6; tentatively, D is TRBD1 (5 bases). The CDR3 is made up of 15 amino acids. Trimming took 6 bases from V and 6 from J, leaving 15 bases between them. Germline V gene sequence: CDR1 LNHNV, CDR2 YYDKDF (reference sequence). The CDR3 region has the DNA TGTGCCACCAGTCCGACAGAATCTGGTAATTCACCCCTCCACTTT. It is translated as CATSPTESGNSPLHF.

V gene TRBV11-2 combines with J gene TRBJ2-5; 7 positions match TRBD1. Germline CDR1 SGHAT, CDR2 FQNNGV. Trimming removed 6 bases from V and 5 bases from J; junction bases left unmatched: 21. The CDR3 consists of 18 residues. CDR3 loop: CASSLQGNPGTERETQYF. DNA of the CDR3: TGTGCCAGCAGTTTACAGGGCAACCCCGGGACAGAGAGGGAGACCCAGTACTTC. The full variable domain, completed using reference TRBV11-2 and TRBJ2-5, is EAGVAQSPRYKIIEKRQSVAFWCNPISGHATLYWYQQILGQGPKLLIQFQNNGVVDDSQLPKDRFSAERLKGVDSTLKIQPAKLEDSAVYLCASSLQGNPGTERETQYFGPGTRLLVL.

Concerning this clonotype: The junction does not match germline at one end; this may be a read error. The V and J genes are TRBV7-8 and TRBJ2-7; 9 bases align to TRBD2. The CDR3 has 15 residues. Germline lookup yields CDR1 SGHVS and CDR2 FQNEAQ. This CDR3 reads CASRVTSGGPYGQYF. CDR3 bases: TGTGCCAGCAGGGTGACTAGCGGAGGGCCCTACGGGCAGTACTTC.

This clonotype was seen a few times. A single base separates this from a much larger clone, so it may be a read error. The chain is built from TRBV29-1 and TRBJ2-7; TRBD2 is a possible D gene (6 bases). Trimming took 1 base from V and 6 from J, leaving 10 bases between them. This CDR3 has 12 amino acids. Germline V gene data show CDR1 as SQVTM and CDR2 as ANQGSEA. DNA of the CDR3: TGCAGCGTTGAAGGGAGGGCCCGCGAGCAGTACTTC. Amino acids: CSVEGRAREQYF.

The chain has TRBV20-1 and TRBJ1-1, with 8 nucleotides matching TRBD1. Trimming removed 6 bases from V and 1 base from J; junction bases left unmatched: 7. The V gene's germline CDR1 is DFQATT and CDR2 SNEGSKA (reference sequence). The CDR3 totals 14 residues. The DNA for the CDR3 is TGCAGTGCCTGGACAGGGTGGGAGAACACTGAAGCTTTCTTT. Its translation is CSAWTGWENTEAFF.

The V gene is TRBV5-1, the J gene TRBJ2-5; 8 nucleotides match TRBD2. The last part of the DNA fits TRBJ2-7 better; the J call may be wrong. Germline values: CDR1 SGHRS, CDR2 YFSETQ. CDR3 length: 15 residues. The DNA of the CDR3 is TGCGCCAGCAGATTGATCGGGGGGGCCCTCAACGAGCAGTACTTC. Protein product: CASRLIGGALNEQYF.

Only a few counts were recorded for this clonotype. J is TRBJ2-5 and V is TRBV3-1, with TRBD1 as a possible D gene (6 bases). V lost 0 bases and J lost 9, with 14 bases in between. The CDR3 extends over 14 amino acids. Looked up from germline, CDR1 is LGHDT and CDR2 is YNNKEL (reference sequence). The CDR3 protein is CASSQDRTAGAQYF. The DNA of the CDR3 is TGTGCCAGCAGCCAAGATCGGACAGCCGGGGCCCAGTACTTC.

V and J are TRBV29-1 and TRBJ1-4; possibly TRBD1 for D (5 bases). Germline-derived CDR1 and CDR2 are SQVTM and ANQGSEA. The CDR3 length is 13 residues. The CDR3 DNA reads as TGCGGCCAGAGGATGGGGCCTAATGAAAAACTGTTTTTT. It is translated as CGQRMGPNEKLFF.

Remarks on this clonotype: As the CDR3 is not closed by the conserved phenylalanine or tryptophan, this likely results from a read error. The V gene is TRBV5-1, the J gene TRBJ1-2, with D tentatively TRBD1 (6 bases). The CDR3 is made up of 14 amino acids. Trimming took 0 bases from V and 6 from J, leaving 12 bases between them. From germline, CDR1 is SGHRS and CDR2 YFSETQ. Here the CDR3 DNA reads TGCGCCAGCAGCTTGGGGCGACAGGCCGATGGCTACACCTAC. It yields the protein CASSLGRQADGYTY.

At least ten counts were recorded for this clonotype. The chain employs TRBV15 and TRBJ1-2; perhaps TRBD1 as D (5 bases). Trimming removed 3 bases from V and 7 bases from J, with 15 bases in between. This CDR3 spans 14 amino acids. CDR1 is LNHNV, CDR2 YYDKDF, per germline (reference sequence). This chain's CDR3 is CATSSHLTDAGYTF. Written as DNA, the CDR3 is TGTGCCACCAGCAGTCACCTGACAGATGCTGGCTACACCTTC.

The V and J genes are TRBV20-1 and TRBJ2-6; D perhaps matches TRBD2 (6 bases). Per the germline V gene, CDR1 is DFQATT and CDR2 is SNEGSKA (reference sequence). CDR3 length: 15 amino acids. The V end was cut by 5 bases, the J end by 3 bases, with 14 bases between. The CDR3 DNA follows: TGCAGTGCTCAAGAGGGAGGTGGTGGGGCCAACGTCCTGACTTTC. Translating it yields CSAQEGGGGANVLTF.

This rearrangement joins TRBV19 to TRBJ1-1, with D perhaps TRBD1 (5 bases). CDR3 length: 15 residues. In germline, CDR1 is LNHDA, CDR2 SQIVND (reference sequence). V was pared by 9 bases and J by 3 bases, with 20 bases between. The CDR3 nucleotides are TGTGCCAGCGGAAACCCGGGGGAACGGTACACTGAAGCTTTCTTT. Its protein is CASGNPGERYTEAFF. The variable domain in full, completed from reference TRBV19 and TRBJ1-1, reads DGGITQSPKYLFRKEGQNVTLSCEQNLNHDAMYWYRQDPGQGLRLIYYSQIVNDFQKGDIAEGYSVSREKKESFPLTVTSAQKNPTAFYLCASGNPGERYTEAFFGQGTRLTVV.

The J gene is TRBJ1-1, the V gene TRBV9, with 8 bases fitting TRBD1. The CDR3 runs to 14 residues. Germline lookup yields CDR1 SGDLS and CDR2 YYNGEE. Losses at the gene ends were 4 bases for V and 8 bases for J; bases not matched to a gene: 10. The DNA for the CDR3 is TGTGCCAGCAGCCCCCGGACAGGGCGTTTCGAAGCTTTCTTT. This encodes CASSPRTGRFEAFF.

This clonotype was seen more than once but under ten times. The chain links TRBV19 to TRBJ1-5; D uncertain. V lost 0 bases to trimming and J lost 6 bases, with 21 bases between them. Per germline, CDR1 LNHDA and CDR2 SQIVND (reference sequence). The CDR3 extends over 18 amino acids. The CDR3 DNA is TGTGCCAGTAGTATAGATCGTAATGTGGGAGTACTGGGTCAGCCCCAGCATTTT. Its translation is CASSIDRNVGVLGQPQHF.

This clonotype appeared a few times. The chain joins TRBV20-1 to TRBJ2-7, with 15 nucleotides matching TRBD2. Germline V gene data show CDR1 as DFQATT and CDR2 as SNEGSKA (reference sequence). V dropped 6 bases and J dropped 7; count of bases not matched to a gene: 10. The CDR3 has 15 residues. CDR3 nucleotide sequence: TGCAGTGCAAGCGGACTAGCGGGAGGGTCAGGAGAGCAGTACTTC. Translated: CSASGLAGGSGEQYF.

V gene TRBV9 combines with J gene TRBJ1-6; 9 bases are shared with TRBD1. The CDR3 has 18 amino acids. Germline values: CDR1 SGDLS, CDR2 YYNGEE. V dropped 5 bases and J dropped 1; count of bases not matched to a gene: 10. In DNA form, the CDR3 reads TGTGCCAGCAGTGAATCCCGGGACAGGGTTTCCTATAATTCACCCCTCCACTTT. Its translation is CASSESRDRVSYNSPLHF.

The rearrangement joins TRBV6-1 to TRBJ2-7; 7 nucleotides align to TRBD1. V was pared by 2 bases and J by 2 bases, with 3 bases of the junction left unmatched. The CDR3 extends over 14 amino acids. Germline V CDR1 and CDR2: MNHNS, SASEGT. In DNA, the CDR3 is TGTGCCAGCAGTGAACCAGGGGGAACCTACGAGCAGTACTTC. Translation gives CASSEPGGTYEQYF.

This clonotype occurred a few times. This rearrangement joins TRBV24-1 to TRBJ1-5; no clear D. This CDR3 is 14 amino acids long. Trimming removed 4 bases from V and 4 bases from J, with 10 bases in between. Germline V lookup: CDR1 KGHDR, CDR2 SFDVKD. This CDR3 is CATSDPGLNQPQHF. In DNA, the CDR3 is TGTGCCACCAGTGACCCGGGTCTAAATCAGCCCCAGCATTTT.

This sequence joins TRBV5-1 and TRBJ2-2, with D perhaps TRBD1 (5 bases). This CDR3 region has 17 residues. Germline lookup yields CDR1 SGHRS and CDR2 YFSETQ. Trimming cost V 5 bases and J 2 bases, with 19 bases left between them. CDR3 sequence: CASRENRTDVNTGELFF. The CDR3 coding sequence is TGCGCCAGCAGAGAGAACAGGACGGACGTAAACACCGGGGAGCTGTTTTTT.

The genes are TRBV6-5 and TRBJ1-2; TRBD1 matches at 7 bases. V lost 6 bases to trimming and J lost 6 bases; unmatched junction nucleotides: 7. This CDR3 comprises 13 residues. Germline CDR1 and CDR2: MNHEY and SVGAGI. CDR3 DNA sequence: TGTGCCAGCAGACCCCAGGGGGATCATGGCTACACCTTC. As protein: CASRPQGDHGYTF.

V gene TRBV2 combines with J gene TRBJ1-5; the D gene is possibly TRBD1 (5 bases). Germline assignment: CDR1 SNHLY and CDR2 FYNNEI. This CDR3 has 13 residues. The germline V and J ends were trimmed by 3 bases and 6 bases, with 9 bases remaining between them. The CDR3 region is CASSDPGSQPQHF. In DNA form, the CDR3 reads TGTGCCAGCAGTGACCCAGGGTCTCAGCCCCAGCATTTT.

V usage is TRBV2 and J usage is TRBJ2-2, with 7 bases aligning to TRBD2. The CDR3 length is 16 residues. V gave up 8 bases and J gave up 0 bases; unmatched junction bases: 9. Per the germline V gene, CDR1 is SNHLY and CDR2 is FYNNEI. The CDR3 coding sequence is TGTGCCAGCCGGAAGCGGGGAGCCCCGAACACCGGGGAGCTGTTTTTT. It codes for CASRKRGAPNTGELFF.